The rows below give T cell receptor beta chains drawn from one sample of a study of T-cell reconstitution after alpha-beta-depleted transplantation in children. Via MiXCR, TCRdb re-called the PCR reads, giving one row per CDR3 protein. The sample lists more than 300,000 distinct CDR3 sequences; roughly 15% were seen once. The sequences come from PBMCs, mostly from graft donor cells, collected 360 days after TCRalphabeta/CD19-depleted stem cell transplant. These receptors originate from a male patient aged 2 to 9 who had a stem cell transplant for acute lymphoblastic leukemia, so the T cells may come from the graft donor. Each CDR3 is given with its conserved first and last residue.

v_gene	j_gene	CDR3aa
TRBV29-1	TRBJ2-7	CSVEESGAREQYF
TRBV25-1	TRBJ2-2	CASSETGVRTGELFF
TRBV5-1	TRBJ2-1	CASSLRGPGGDEQFF
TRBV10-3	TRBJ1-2	CAISVSRGGYTF
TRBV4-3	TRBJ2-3	CASSQDSGGPTDTQYF
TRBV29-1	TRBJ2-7	CSVEVGQGNLEQYF
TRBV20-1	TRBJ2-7	CSARSIQDFYEQYF
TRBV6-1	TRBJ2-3	CAVKHAARTHTDTQYF
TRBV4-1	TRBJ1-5	CASTFKWGVRQPQHF
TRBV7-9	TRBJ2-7	CASSLTSGSSYEQYF
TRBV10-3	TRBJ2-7	CATRTSGSYEQYF
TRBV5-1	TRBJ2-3	CASSRASYTLRDHFTQYF
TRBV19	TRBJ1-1	CASSITANTEAFF
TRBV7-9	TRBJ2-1	CASSLVADIHNEQFF
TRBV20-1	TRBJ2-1	CSATGQGSSYNEQFF
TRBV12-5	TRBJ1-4	CASGQQRKTEKLFF
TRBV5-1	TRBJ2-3	CASSLGTSGRADTQYF
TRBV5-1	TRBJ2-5	CASSLPGGAETQYF
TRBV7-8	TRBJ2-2	CASSPGASIITGELFF
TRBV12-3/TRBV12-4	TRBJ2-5	CASRPTGIQETQYF
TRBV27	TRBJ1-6	CASSLIGSPLHF
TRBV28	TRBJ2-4	CASSFFRSPWVAKNIQYF
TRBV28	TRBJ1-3	CASSFHGTGNTIYF
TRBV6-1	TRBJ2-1	CASNRGQGDIFSEQFF
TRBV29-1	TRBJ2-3	CSVGGGRITDTQYF
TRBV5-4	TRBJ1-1	CASSLDVRKIEAFF
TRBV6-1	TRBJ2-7	CASSEVAGNLYEQYF
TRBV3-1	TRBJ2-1	CASSQVRTQYNEQFF
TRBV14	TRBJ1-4	CASSPRTGWNEKLFF
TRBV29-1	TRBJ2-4	CSVVGARGSLAKNIQYF
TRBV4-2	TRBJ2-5	CASSQETSGKLAQYF
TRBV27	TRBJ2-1	CASSLTGVSYNEQFF
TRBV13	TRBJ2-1	CASSLFRDFEAQRETHNEQFF
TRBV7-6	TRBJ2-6	CASSLEGVEEWGANVLTF
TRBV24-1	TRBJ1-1	CATSVGGVSEAFF
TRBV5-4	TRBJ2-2	CASSSRGGGLDGELFF
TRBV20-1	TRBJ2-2	CSARGQIGELFF
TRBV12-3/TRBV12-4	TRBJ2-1	CAIQRPGQGANEQFF
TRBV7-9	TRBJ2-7	CASSFLTGGPYEQYF